The source of this TCR beta chain is a study of graft-versus-host responses after intestinal transplantation. Looking at the study overall: Every recipient had anti-thymocyte globulin induction and roughly 3 years of tacrolimus plus steroids. Study-level points and caveats: High graft-versus-host to host-versus-graft T cell clonal ratios marked allografts of patients with graft-donor macrochimerism.

Sequencing used immunoSEQ multiplex PCR; TCRdb keeps in-frame clones, though not all of them. The data show around 97,000 clones, about nine tenths seen once. Concerning this clone: Antigen unknown.

With 1 base clipped from V and 1 base from J, the junction kept 0 bases outside the gene matches. The CDR3 consists of 14 residues. Germline CDR1 and CDR2: SGHDN and FVKESK. The clonotype was recovered from a human donor who was the organ donor for an intestinal transplant. This chain links TRBV14 with TRBJ2-7, with 8 bases fitting TRBD1. The sequenced sample was unstimulated CD4+ T cells sorted from spleen or lymph node cells, obtained before transplant. The CDR3 DNA reads as TGTGCCAGCAGCCAAGGGACAGGGTCCTACGAGCAGTACTTC. Protein sequence: CASSQGTGSYEQYF.